The clone carrying this T cell receptor beta chain was counted between two and nine times. Its antigen is not known. These data are taken from a study of response to subunit inactivated influenza vaccine. TCRdb itself ran the RT-PCR reads through MiXCR, one entry per CDR3 protein. This table has around 490,000 distinct CDR3 sequences, 6.5% to 8% appearing once. Study results and caveats: Few additional T cells are recruited per seasonal influenza vaccination, authors suggested.

The receptor was isolated from a man between 50 and 75 years old who received an inactivated influenza vaccine. The specimen comprised PBMCs from blood, sampled less than 30 months after vaccination.

Written as DNA, the CDR3 is TGTGCCAGCAGGCTCCGGGCTCAGCGGGAGGACGGAGAGACCCAGTACTTC. Protein: CASRLRAQREDGETQYF. The genes are TRBV6-1 and TRBJ2-5; 9 positions match TRBD2. J gave up 4 bases and V 6 bases, and 15 bases lay outside the gene matches. The CDR3 extends over 17 amino acids. Germline V gene lookup returns CDR1 MNHNS and CDR2 SASEGT.